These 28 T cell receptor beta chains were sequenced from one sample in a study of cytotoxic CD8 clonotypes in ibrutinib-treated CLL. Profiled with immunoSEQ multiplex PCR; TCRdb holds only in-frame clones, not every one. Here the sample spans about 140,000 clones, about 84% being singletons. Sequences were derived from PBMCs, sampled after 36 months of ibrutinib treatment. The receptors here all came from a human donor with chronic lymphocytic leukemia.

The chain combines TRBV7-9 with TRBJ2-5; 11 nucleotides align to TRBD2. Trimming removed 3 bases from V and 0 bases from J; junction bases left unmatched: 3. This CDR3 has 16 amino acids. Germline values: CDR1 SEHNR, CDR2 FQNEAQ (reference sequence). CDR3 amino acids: CASSFSGRGYQETQYF. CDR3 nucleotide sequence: TGTGCCAGCAGCTTTAGCGGGAGGGGGTACCAAGAGACCCAGTACTTC. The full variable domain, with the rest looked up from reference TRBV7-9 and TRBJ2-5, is DTGVSQNPRHKITKRGQNVTFRCDPISEHNRLYWYRQTLGQGPEFLTYFQNEAQLEKSRLLSDRFSAERPKGSFSTLEIQRTEQGDSAMYLCASSFSGRGYQETQYFGPGTRLLVL.

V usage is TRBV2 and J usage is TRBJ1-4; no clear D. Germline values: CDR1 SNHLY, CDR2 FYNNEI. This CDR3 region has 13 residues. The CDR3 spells CAGRRATNEKLFF. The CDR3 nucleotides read TGTGCAGGGAGAAGAGCAACTAATGAAAAACTGTTTTTT. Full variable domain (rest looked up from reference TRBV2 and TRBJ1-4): EPEVTQTPSHQVTQMGQEVILRCVPISNHLYFYWYRQILGQKVEFLVSFYNNEISEKSEIFDDQFSVERPDGSNFTLKIRSTKLEDSAMYFCAGRRATNEKLFFGSGTQLSVL.

The CDR3 here is CASSVGVNEQYF. CDR3 DNA: TGTGCCAGCAGTGTAGGGGTCAACGAGCAGTACTTC. V is TRBV6-1 and J is TRBJ2-7, with D tentatively TRBD1 (5 bases). Trimming removed 4 bases from V and 5 bases from J, with 9 bases in between. CDR1 is MNHNS and CDR2 is SASEGT in the germline V gene. The CDR3 spans 12 residues.

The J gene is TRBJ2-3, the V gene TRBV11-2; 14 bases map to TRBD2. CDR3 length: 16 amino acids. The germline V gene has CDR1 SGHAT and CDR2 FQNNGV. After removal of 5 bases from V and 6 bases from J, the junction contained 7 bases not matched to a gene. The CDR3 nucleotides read TGTGCCAGCAGCCCCGGGACTAGCGGGAGTCGGGATACGCAGTATTTT. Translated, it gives CASSPGTSGSRDTQYF. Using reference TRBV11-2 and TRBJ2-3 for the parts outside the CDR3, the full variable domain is EAGVAQSPRYKIIEKRQSVAFWCNPISGHATLYWYQQILGQGPKLLIQFQNNGVVDDSQLPKDRFSAERLKGVDSTLKIQPAKLEDSAVYLCASSPGTSGSRDTQYFGPGTRLTVL.

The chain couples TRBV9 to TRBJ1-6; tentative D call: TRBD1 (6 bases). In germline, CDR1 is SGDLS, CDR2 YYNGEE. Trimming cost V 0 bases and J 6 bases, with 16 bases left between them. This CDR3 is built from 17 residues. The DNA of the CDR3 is TGTGCCAGCAGCGTAGGGGTGGGGGCCGAGGGTAATTCACCCCTCCACTTT. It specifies CASSVGVGAEGNSPLHF.

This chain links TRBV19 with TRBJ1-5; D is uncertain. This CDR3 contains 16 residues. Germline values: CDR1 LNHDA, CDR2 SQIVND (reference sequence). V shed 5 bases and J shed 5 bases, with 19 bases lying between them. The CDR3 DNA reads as TGTGCCAGTAGTCCCCCGACCCCGGGCTTATATCAGCCCCAGCATTTT. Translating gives CASSPPTPGLYQPQHF.

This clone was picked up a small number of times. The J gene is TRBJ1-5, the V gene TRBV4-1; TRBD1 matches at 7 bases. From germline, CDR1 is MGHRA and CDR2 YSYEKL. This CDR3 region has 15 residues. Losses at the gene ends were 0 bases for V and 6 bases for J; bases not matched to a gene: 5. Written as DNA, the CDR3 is TGCGCCAGCAGCCAAGAGGGACAGCCCGGTCAGCCCCAGCATTTT. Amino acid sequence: CASSQEGQPGQPQHF.

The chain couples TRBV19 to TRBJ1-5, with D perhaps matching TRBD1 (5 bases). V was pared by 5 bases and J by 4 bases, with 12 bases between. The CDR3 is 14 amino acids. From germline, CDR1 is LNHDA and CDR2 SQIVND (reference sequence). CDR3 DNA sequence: TGTGCCAGTAGTTCGGGGACTTTTAATCAGCCCCAGCATTTT. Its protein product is CASSSGTFNQPQHF.

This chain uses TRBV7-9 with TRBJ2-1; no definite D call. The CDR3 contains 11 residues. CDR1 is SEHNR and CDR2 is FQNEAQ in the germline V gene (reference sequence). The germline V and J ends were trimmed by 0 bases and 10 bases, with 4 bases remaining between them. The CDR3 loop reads CASSLAEEQFF. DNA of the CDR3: TGTGCCAGCAGCTTAGCGGAGGAGCAGTTCTTC.

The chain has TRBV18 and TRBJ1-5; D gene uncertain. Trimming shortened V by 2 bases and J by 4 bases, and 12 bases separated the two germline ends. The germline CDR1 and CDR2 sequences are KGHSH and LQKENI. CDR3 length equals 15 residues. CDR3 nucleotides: TGTGCCAGCTCACCAGCGGGCTCCTTAAATCAGCCCCAGCATTTT. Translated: CASSPAGSLNQPQHF.

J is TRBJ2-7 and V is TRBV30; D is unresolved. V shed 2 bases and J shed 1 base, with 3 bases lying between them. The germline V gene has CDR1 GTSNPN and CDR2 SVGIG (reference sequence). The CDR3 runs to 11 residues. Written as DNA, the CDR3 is TGTGCCTGGAGTATTTCCTACGAGCAGTACTTC. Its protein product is CAWSISYEQYF.

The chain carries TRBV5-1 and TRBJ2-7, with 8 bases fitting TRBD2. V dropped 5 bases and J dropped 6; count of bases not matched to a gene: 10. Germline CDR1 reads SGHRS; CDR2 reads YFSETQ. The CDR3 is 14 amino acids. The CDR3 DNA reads TGCGCCAGCAGTCAGGGACTAGGTGCGCTCGAGCAGTACTTC. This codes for CASSQGLGALEQYF. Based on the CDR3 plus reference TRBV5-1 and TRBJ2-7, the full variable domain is KAGVTQTPRYLIKTRGQQVTLSCSPISGHRSVSWYQQTPGQGLQFLFEYFSETQRNKGNFPGRFSGRQFSNSRSEMNVSTLELGDSALYLCASSQGLGALEQYFGPGTRLTVT.

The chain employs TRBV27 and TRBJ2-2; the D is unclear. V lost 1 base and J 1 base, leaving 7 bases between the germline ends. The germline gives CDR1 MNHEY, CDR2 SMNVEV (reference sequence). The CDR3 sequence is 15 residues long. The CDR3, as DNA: TGTGCCAGCAGTTTATACTACGGGAACACCGGGGAGCTGTTTTTT. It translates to CASSLYYGNTGELFF.

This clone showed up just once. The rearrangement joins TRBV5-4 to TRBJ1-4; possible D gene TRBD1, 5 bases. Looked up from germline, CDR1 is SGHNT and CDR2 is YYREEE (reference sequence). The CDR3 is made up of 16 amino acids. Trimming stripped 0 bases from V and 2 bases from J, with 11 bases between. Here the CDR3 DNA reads TGTGCCAGCAGCTTGGACACCCCAGGGACTAATGAAAAACTGTTTTTT. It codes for CASSLDTPGTNEKLFF.

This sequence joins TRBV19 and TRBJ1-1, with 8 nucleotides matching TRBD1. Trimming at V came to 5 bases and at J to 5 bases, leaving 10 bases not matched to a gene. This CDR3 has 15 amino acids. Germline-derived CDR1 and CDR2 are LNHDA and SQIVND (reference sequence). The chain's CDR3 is CASSSPTGVITEAFF. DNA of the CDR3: TGTGCCAGTAGTTCCCCGACAGGGGTGATTACTGAAGCTTTCTTT.

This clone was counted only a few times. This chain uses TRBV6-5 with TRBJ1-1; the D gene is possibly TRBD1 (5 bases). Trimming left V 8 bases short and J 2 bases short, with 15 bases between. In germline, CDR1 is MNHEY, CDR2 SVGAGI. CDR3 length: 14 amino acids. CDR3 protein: CASRGQGGNTEAFF. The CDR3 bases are TGTGCCAGCCGTGGGCAGGGCGGAAACACTGAAGCTTTCTTT.

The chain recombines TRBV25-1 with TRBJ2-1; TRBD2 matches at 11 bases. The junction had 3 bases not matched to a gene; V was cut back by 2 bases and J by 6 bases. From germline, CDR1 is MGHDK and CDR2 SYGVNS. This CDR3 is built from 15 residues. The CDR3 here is CASSESLAGGNEQFF. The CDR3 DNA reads TGTGCCAGCAGTGAAAGTCTAGCGGGAGGCAATGAGCAGTTCTTC.

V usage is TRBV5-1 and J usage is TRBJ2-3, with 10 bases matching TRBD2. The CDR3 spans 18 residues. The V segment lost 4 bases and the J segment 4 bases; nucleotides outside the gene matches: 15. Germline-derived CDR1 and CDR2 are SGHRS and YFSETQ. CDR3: CASSPPGVAGGGSDTQYF. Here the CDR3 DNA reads TGCGCCAGCAGCCCGCCGGGGGTAGCGGGGGGTGGGTCAGATACGCAGTATTTT.

The CDR3, as DNA: TGTGCCAGCAGCGTGACTAGCGGGAGTTTTGGTGAGCAGTTCTTC. Protein product: CASSVTSGSFGEQFF. V usage is TRBV7-3 and J usage is TRBJ2-1; 12 bases are a match to TRBD2. This CDR3 is 15 amino acids long. After removal of 5 bases from V and 9 bases from J, the junction contained 8 bases not matched to a gene. Germline CDR1 reads SGHTA; CDR2 reads FQGTGA.

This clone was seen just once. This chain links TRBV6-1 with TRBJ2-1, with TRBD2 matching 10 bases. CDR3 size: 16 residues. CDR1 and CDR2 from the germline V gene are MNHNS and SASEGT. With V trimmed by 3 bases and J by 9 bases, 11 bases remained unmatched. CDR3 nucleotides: TGTGCCAGCAGTGAGCTAGCGGGAGAATTTTCTGGTGAGCAGTTCTTC. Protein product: CASSELAGEFSGEQFF.

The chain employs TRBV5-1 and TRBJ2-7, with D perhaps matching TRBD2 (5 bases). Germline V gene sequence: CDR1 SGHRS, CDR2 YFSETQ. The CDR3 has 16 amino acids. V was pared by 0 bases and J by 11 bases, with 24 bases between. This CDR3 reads CASSLEGPGSSETKYF. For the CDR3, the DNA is TGCGCCAGCAGCTTGGAGGGTCCGGGGAGCAGTGAAACCAAGTACTTC.

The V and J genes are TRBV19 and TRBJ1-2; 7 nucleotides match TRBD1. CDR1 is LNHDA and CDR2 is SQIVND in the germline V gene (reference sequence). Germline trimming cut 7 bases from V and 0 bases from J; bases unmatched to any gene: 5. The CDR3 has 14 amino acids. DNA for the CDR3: TGTGCCAGTACGAAGGACAGGACTAACTATGGCTACACCTTC. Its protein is CASTKDRTNYGYTF.

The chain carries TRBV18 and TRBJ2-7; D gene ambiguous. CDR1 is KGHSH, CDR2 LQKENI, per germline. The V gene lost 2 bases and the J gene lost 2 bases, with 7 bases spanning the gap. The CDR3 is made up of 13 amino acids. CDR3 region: CASSPNSAYEQYF. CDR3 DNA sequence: TGTGCCAGCTCACCAAACAGCGCCTACGAGCAGTACTTC.

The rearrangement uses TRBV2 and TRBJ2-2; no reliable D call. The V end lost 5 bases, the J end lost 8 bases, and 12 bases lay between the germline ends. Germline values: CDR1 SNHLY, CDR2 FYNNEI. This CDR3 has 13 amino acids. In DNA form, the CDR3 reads TGTGCCAGCAGTTTCGAGTTATTAGGGGAGCTGTTTTTT. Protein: CASSFELLGELFF.

The CDR3 loop is CASSLGRGVQPQHF. CDR3 bases: TGTGCCAGCAGCTTGGGCAGGGGGGTTCAGCCCCAGCATTTT. The genes are TRBV5-6 and TRBJ1-5; the match to TRBD1 covers 7 bases. Per the germline V gene, CDR1 is SGHDT and CDR2 is YYEEEE. The CDR3 length is 14 residues. Germline trimming cut 0 bases from V and 6 bases from J; bases unmatched to any gene: 3.

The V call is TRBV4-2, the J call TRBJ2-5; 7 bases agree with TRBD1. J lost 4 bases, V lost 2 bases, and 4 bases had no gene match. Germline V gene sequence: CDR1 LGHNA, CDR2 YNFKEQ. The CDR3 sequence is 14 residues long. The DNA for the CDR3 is TGTGCCAGCAGCCAAACAGGGGTGGCAGAGACCCAGTACTTC. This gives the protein CASSQTGVAETQYF.

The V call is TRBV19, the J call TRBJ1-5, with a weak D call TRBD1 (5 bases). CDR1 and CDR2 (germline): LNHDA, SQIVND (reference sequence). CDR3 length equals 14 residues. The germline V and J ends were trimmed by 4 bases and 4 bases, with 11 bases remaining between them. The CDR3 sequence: CASSTGQTNQPQHF. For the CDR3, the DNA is TGTGCCAGTAGTACTGGACAAACAAATCAGCCCCAGCATTTT.

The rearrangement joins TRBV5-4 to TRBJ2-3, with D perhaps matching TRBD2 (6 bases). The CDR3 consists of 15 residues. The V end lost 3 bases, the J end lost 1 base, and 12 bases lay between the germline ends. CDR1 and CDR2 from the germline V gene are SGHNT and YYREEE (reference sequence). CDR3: CASSWETRRTDTQYF. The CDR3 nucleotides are TGTGCCAGCAGCTGGGAGACTAGACGCACAGATACGCAGTATTTT.